This TCR beta chain was found in a study of OX40 agonist ivuxolimab in advanced cancers. Overall study context: Antecedent anti-PD-1, anti-PD-L1 or anti-CTLA-4 therapy was permissible, with 35% to 40% having received some.

Overall study findings and caveats: More expanded clones were seen, on average, in CD8+ T cells than in CD4+. Partial responders at 0.1-3.0 mg/kg had among the lowest clonal expansion.

The protocol was immunoSEQ multiplex PCR, while the TCRdb copy is restricted to in-frame clones and leaves out a portion. The data hold around 20,000 clones, with nearly 85% observed a single time. Patients had blood sampled at baseline and again on cycle 4 day 1 and cycle 7 day 1. This clone occurred once. Its antigen is unidentified. Sequencing was performed on CD4+ or CD8+ T cells sorted from blood, taken in a trial of the OX40 agonist ivuxolimab. This TCR derives from an adult with an advanced solid tumor such as melanoma, head and neck, liver or kidney cancer.

CDR3: CASSVATGGYGYTF. CDR3 in DNA: TGTGCCAGCAGCGTAGCTACAGGGGGCTATGGCTACACCTTC. The gene calls are TRBV9 and TRBJ1-2; TRBD1 matches at 8 bases. The CDR3 has 14 residues. CDR1 is SGDLS and CDR2 is YYNGEE in the germline V gene. With 0 bases clipped from V and 4 bases from J, the junction kept 2 bases outside the gene matches. The full variable domain, with the rest looked up from reference TRBV9 and TRBJ1-2, is DSGVTQTPKHLITATGQRVTLRCSPRSGDLSVYWYQQSLDQGLQFLIQYYNGEERAKGNILERFSAQQFPDLHSELNLSSLELGDSALYFCASSVATGGYGYTFGSGTRLTVV.